Following are 25 T cell receptor beta chains from one sample sequenced in a study of blood T cell repertoires in COVID-19. The assay was immunoSEQ multiplex PCR, and TCRdb's table has in-frame clones only and misses some. Of about 130,000 clones in the sample, about 93% were seen once. The sequencing input was peripheral blood. These receptors originate from a man aged 45-65 years with COVID-19, enrolled during active disease.

At least ten counts were recorded for this clone. V usage is TRBV19 and J usage is TRBJ1-1; D gene uncertain. The germline gives CDR1 LNHDA, CDR2 SQIVND (reference sequence). V lost 1 base, J lost 3 bases, and 6 bases lay in between. This CDR3 region has 13 residues. This CDR3 is CASSIASYTEAFF. The CDR3 DNA follows: TGTGCCAGTAGTATAGCTTCTTACACTGAAGCTTTCTTT.

The chain is built from TRBV27 and TRBJ2-3, with D tentatively TRBD1 (5 bases). Germline V gene data show CDR1 as MNHEY and CDR2 as SMNVEV (reference sequence). Trimming cost V 3 bases and J 4 bases, with 17 bases left between them. The CDR3 sequence is 16 residues long. CDR3 sequence: CASSFLRGWAPDTQYF. CDR3 DNA sequence: TGTGCCAGCAGTTTTTTAAGGGGATGGGCACCAGATACGCAGTATTTT.

This chain uses TRBV5-4 with TRBJ2-1; 11 bases align to TRBD2. Trimming cost V 4 bases and J 5 bases; bases outside gene matches: 5. Germline V CDR1 and CDR2: SGHNT, YYREEE (reference sequence). The CDR3 covers 15 residues. CDR3 loop: CASSTPGLADNEQFF. The DNA of the CDR3 is TGTGCCAGCAGCACTCCGGGACTAGCGGACAATGAGCAGTTCTTC.

This clone was observed a handful of times. V gene TRBV3-1 (or the pseudogene TRBV3-2) combines with J gene TRBJ2-4; tentative D call: TRBD1 (5 bases). V was pared by 2 bases and J by 12 bases, with 11 bases between. CDR3 length: 12 amino acids. Germline lookup yields CDR1 LGHDT and CDR2 YNNKEL (reference sequence). The CDR3 coding sequence is TGTGCCAGCAGCCAAACCCCCGGACATCAGTACTTC. Translated, it gives CASSQTPGHQYF.

The chain couples TRBV7-3 to TRBJ2-1, with 10 bases lining up with TRBD2. CDR3 length equals 16 residues. Germline CDR1 is SGHTA and CDR2 is FQGTGA. After removal of 5 bases from V and 2 bases from J, the junction contained 6 bases not matched to a gene. CDR3 in amino acids: CASSPIAGGTYNEQFF. CDR3 coding DNA: TGTGCCAGCAGCCCCATAGCGGGAGGAACCTACAATGAGCAGTTCTTC.

The V gene is TRBV19, the J gene TRBJ1-5; 10 positions match TRBD1. This CDR3 comprises 16 residues. With 5 bases clipped from V and 6 bases from J, the junction kept 10 bases outside the gene matches. The germline gives CDR1 LNHDA, CDR2 SQIVND (reference sequence). The CDR3, as DNA: TGTGCCAGTAGTGTCCCCGGGACAGGGGTGTCTCAGCCCCAGCATTTT. This encodes CASSVPGTGVSQPQHF.

The rearrangement uses TRBV28 and TRBJ1-1, with no clear D. CDR1 is MDHEN and CDR2 is SYDVKM in the germline V gene. The CDR3 totals 14 residues. The V end lost 5 bases, the J end lost 1 base, and 11 bases lay between the germline ends. CDR3 sequence (DNA): TGTGCCAGCAGTGTTCAGTCGCCGAACACTGAAGCTTTCTTT. Residues: CASSVQSPNTEAFF.

The gene calls are TRBV14 and TRBJ2-2; 11 bases are shared with TRBD2. V shed 2 bases and J 6 bases; nucleotides not matched to a gene: 2. CDR1 and CDR2 (germline): SGHDN, FVKESK. The CDR3 has 15 residues. The CDR3 protein is CASSQIAGGPGELFF. As DNA, the CDR3 is TGTGCCAGCAGCCAAATAGCGGGAGGGCCCGGGGAGCTGTTTTTT.

This clone has just one count. This chain links TRBV18 with TRBJ2-3; D may be TRBD2 (6 bases). This CDR3 region has 15 residues. V was cut by 3 bases and J by 0 bases, with 10 bases left in between. Germline V gene sequence: CDR1 KGHSH, CDR2 LQKENI. Here the CDR3 DNA reads TGTGCCAGCTCACCCCTGAGCGGGAGCACAGATACGCAGTATTTT. This codes for CASSPLSGSTDTQYF. Based on the CDR3 plus reference TRBV18 and TRBJ2-3, the full variable domain is NAGVMQNPRHLVRRRGQEARLRCSPMKGHSHVYWYRQLPEEGLKFMVYLQKENIIDESGMPKERFSAEFPKEGPSILRIQQVVRGDSAAYFCASSPLSGSTDTQYFGPGTRLTVL.

The chain uses TRBV6-6 and TRBJ1-6, with a weak D call TRBD1 (5 bases). Germline V gene lookup returns CDR1 MNHNY and CDR2 SVGAGI (reference sequence). V was trimmed by 8 bases and J by 8 bases, leaving 16 bases between them. The CDR3 has 14 amino acids. The chain's CDR3 is CASALGGAYSPLHF. The CDR3 DNA follows: TGTGCCAGCGCCCTAGGAGGGGCGTATTCACCCCTCCACTTT.

The V and J genes are TRBV6-1 and TRBJ1-5, with 9 positions matching TRBD1. There are 18 residues in the CDR3. Germline lookup yields CDR1 MNHNS and CDR2 SASEGT. Trimming cost V 1 base and J 1 base; bases outside gene matches: 8. The CDR3 sequence is CASSEGTGVLGSNQPQHF. CDR3 in DNA: TGTGCCAGCAGTGAAGGGACAGGGGTCTTGGGAAGCAATCAGCCCCAGCATTTT.

The chain uses TRBV9 and TRBJ2-1, with TRBD2 matching over 12 bases. V dropped 1 base and J dropped 7; count of bases not matched to a gene: 3. This CDR3 contains 15 residues. Germline assignment: CDR1 SGDLS and CDR2 YYNGEE. The CDR3 reads CASSVSLAGGNEQFF. The CDR3 nucleotides read TGTGCCAGCAGCGTAAGTCTAGCGGGAGGGAATGAGCAGTTCTTC.

The chain recombines TRBV7-8 with TRBJ2-2, with D maybe TRBD1 (6 bases). CDR3 length: 16 residues. V shed 6 bases and J shed 1 base, with 15 bases lying between them. CDR1 and CDR2 from the germline V gene are SGHVS and FQNEAQ. The CDR3 here is CASRRAGTRNTGELFF. In DNA, the CDR3 is TGTGCCAGCAGGCGAGCCGGGACACGGAACACCGGGGAGCTGTTTTTT.

V is TRBV18 and J is TRBJ2-1, with TRBD2 matching 9 bases. J gave up 4 bases and V 0 bases, and 13 bases lay outside the gene matches. CDR1 and CDR2 from the germline V gene are KGHSH and LQKENI. This CDR3 is built from 19 residues. CDR3 sequence: CASSPPAVSGSMRYNEQFF. DNA for the CDR3: TGTGCCAGCTCACCACCGGCGGTTAGCGGGAGTATGAGATACAATGAGCAGTTCTTC. Based on the CDR3 plus reference TRBV18 and TRBJ2-1, the full variable domain is NAGVMQNPRHLVRRRGQEARLRCSPMKGHSHVYWYRQLPEEGLKFMVYLQKENIIDESGMPKERFSAEFPKEGPSILRIQQVVRGDSAAYFCASSPPAVSGSMRYNEQFFGPGTRLTVL.

The rearrangement joins TRBV5-1 to TRBJ2-6; D may be TRBD1 (6 bases). This CDR3 comprises 16 residues. Trimming stripped 4 bases from V and 1 base from J, with 12 bases between. Germline CDR1 and CDR2: SGHRS and YFSETQ. The CDR3 protein is CASSRDTLSGANVLTF. The CDR3 nucleotides read TGCGCCAGCAGCAGGGACACCCTGTCTGGGGCCAACGTCCTGACTTTC.

The chain carries TRBV5-1 and TRBJ2-7; 11 bases are shared with TRBD1. Germline-derived CDR1 and CDR2 are SGHRS and YFSETQ. V was clipped by 7 bases and J by 1 base; unmatched bases: 4. The CDR3 has 14 amino acids. CDR3 coding DNA: TGCGCCAGCGGACAGGGGGCCACGTCCTACGAGCAGTACTTC. Its protein product is CASGQGATSYEQYF.

The chain combines TRBV29-1 with TRBJ1-3; maybe TRBD1 (5 bases). Germline loops: CDR1 SQVTM, CDR2 ANQGSEA. V dropped 6 bases and J dropped 5 bases, with 14 bases sitting between them. This CDR3 contains 13 residues. This chain's CDR3 is CSVSSGNRNTIYF. In DNA, the CDR3 is TGCAGCGTGTCCTCAGGGAACCGAAACACCATATATTTT. Complete variable domain (other parts from reference TRBV29-1 and TRBJ1-3): SAVISQKPSRDICQRGTSLTIQCQVDSQVTMMFWYRQQPGQSLTLIATANQGSEATYESGFVIDKFPISRPNLTFSTLTVSNMSPEDSSIYLCSVSSGNRNTIYFGEGSWLTVV.

This chain uses TRBV6-4 with TRBJ2-7; 14 bases are a match to TRBD2. The CDR3 has 16 residues. V was pared by 7 bases and J by 2 bases, with 7 bases of the junction left unmatched. CDR1 is MRHNA, CDR2 SNTAGT, per germline. CDR3 protein: CASMGTSGSIAYEQYV. The CDR3 DNA reads TGTGCCAGCATGGGGACTAGCGGGAGCATAGCCTACGAGCAGTACGTC.

This chain uses TRBV30 with TRBJ2-5; 9 bases line up with TRBD2. CDR1 and CDR2 (germline): GTSNPN, SVGIG (reference sequence). CDR3 length: 17 amino acids. V was pared by 0 bases and J by 1 base, with 9 bases of the junction left unmatched. CDR3 region: CAWSVGASGIAQETQYF. The CDR3 coding sequence is TGTGCCTGGAGTGTTGGCGCTAGCGGGATCGCCCAAGAGACCCAGTACTTC.

This chain uses TRBV7-3 with TRBJ2-4, with 7 bases lining up with TRBD1. Germline trimming cut 2 bases from V and 6 bases from J; bases unmatched to any gene: 4. CDR1 and CDR2 (germline): SGHTA, FQGTGA. The CDR3 is 14 residues long. The CDR3 sequence is CASSLEGAGNIQYF. The CDR3 bases are TGTGCCAGCAGCTTAGAGGGGGCCGGAAACATTCAGTACTTC.

The chain has TRBV30 and TRBJ1-1; weak D call: TRBD1 (5 bases). This CDR3 region has 16 residues. Germline CDR1 reads GTSNPN; CDR2 reads SVGIG (reference sequence). The germline V and J ends were trimmed by 3 bases and 5 bases, with 22 bases remaining between them. The DNA of the CDR3 is TGTGCCTGGAGAGACGAGGGACGTCGGGGGGGGACTGAAGCTTTCTTT. It is translated as CAWRDEGRRGGTEAFF.

The rearrangement joins TRBV29-1 to TRBJ2-7; 8 nucleotides agree with TRBD2. This CDR3 region has 12 residues. Germline lookup yields CDR1 SQVTM and CDR2 ANQGSEA. The ends lost 3 bases at V and 5 bases at J; junction bases unmatched: 3. The CDR3 DNA is TGCAGCGTTGATGGGCGGGGGGACGAGCAGTACTTC. Translated, it gives CSVDGRGDEQYF.

The J gene is TRBJ2-7, the V gene TRBV29-1; TRBD1 might be the D (5 bases). V was cut by 4 bases and J by 4 bases, with 11 bases left in between. Germline V gene data show CDR1 as SQVTM and CDR2 as ANQGSEA. The CDR3 loop spans 12 amino acids. CDR3 nucleotides: TGCAGCGTTGGGGGCCCACGTTACGAGCAGTACTTC. Residues: CSVGGPRYEQYF.

The chain links TRBV7-9 to TRBJ1-3; D possibly corresponds to TRBD1 (5 bases). Germline assignment: CDR1 SEHNR and CDR2 FQNEAQ (reference sequence). The CDR3 is 15 amino acids. V lost 1 base to trimming and J lost 2 bases, with 9 bases between them. Here the CDR3 DNA reads TGTGCCAGCAGCTTAGTCCGGGGGGCTGGAAACACCATATATTTT. Translation: CASSLVRGAGNTIYF.

The CDR3 protein is CASRGSNSYEQYF. The CDR3 region has the DNA TGTGCCAGCAGGGGGAGTAACTCCTACGAGCAGTACTTC. The gene calls are TRBV28 and TRBJ2-7, with D possibly TRBD2 on 5 matching bases. CDR3 length: 13 amino acids. CDR1 is MDHEN, CDR2 SYDVKM, per germline. Trimming cost V 6 bases and J 0 bases, with 9 bases left between them.